This TCR beta chain comes out of a study of blood T cell repertoires in COVID-19. Per the original methods: Amplifying reference gene primers gave estimates of nucleated cell counts. The repertoire was sequenced with immunoSEQ multiplex PCR; TCRdb's copy has only in-frame clones and lacks some. Clone size and the V and J calls come from that table; the DNA yielded D and trimming. The sample shows 150,000 to 200,000 clones, approximately 86% of them seen only once. Germline V lookup: CDR1 GTSNPN, CDR2 SVGIG (reference sequence). Trimming removed 4 bases at V and 0 bases at J, with 16 bases between. This CDR3 has 16 residues.

The TCR sequence derives from a middle-aged man with active or convalescent COVID-19. The gene calls are TRBV30 and TRBJ1-3; maybe TRBD1 (6 bases). Sequencing was carried out using peripheral blood. The CDR3 loop reads CAWTPRGPLSGNTIYF. The CDR3 DNA is TGTGCCTGGACTCCCAGGGGTCCCCTCTCTGGAAACACCATATATTTT.